Each of the 14 T cell receptor beta chains below was sequenced from the same sample in a study of T cells in Graves' hyperthyroidism and ophthalmopathy. Amplification of TCR beta CDR3 regions used RNA as the template. HTBI primers were employed in a first-round RT-PCR of the TCR CDR3. In TCRdb, the multiplex PCR reads were re-called with MiXCR into one record per CDR3 protein. This table holds around 300,000 distinct CDR3 sequences, less than 15% found once. Sequencing input: blood. The receptors were gathered from a woman between 25 and 40 years old with Graves' hyperthyroidism that later progressed to Graves' ophthalmopathy.

This clonotype came up a few times. The chain combines TRBV9 with TRBJ2-2; TRBD2 aligns across 10 bases. This CDR3 comprises 20 residues. Trimming cost V 4 bases and J 1 base; bases outside gene matches: 16. CDR1 and CDR2 (germline): SGDLS, YYNGEE. The DNA of the CDR3 is TGTGCCAGCAGCACCCGACGACTAGCGGGCGCGGACAAGAACACCGGGGAGCTGTTTTTT. Translating gives CASSTRRLAGADKNTGELFF.

This clonotype was seen a handful of times. The rearrangement uses TRBV6-2 or TRBV6-3 and TRBJ2-1; 10 nucleotides align to TRBD2. The CDR3 is made up of 11 amino acids. Germline assignment: CDR1 MNHEY and CDR2 SVGEGT. V lost 6 bases and J lost 14; bases outside the gene matches: 4. Here the CDR3 reads CASRAGTSEFF. Here the CDR3 DNA reads TGTGCCAGCAGGGCCGGGACTAGCGAGTTCTTC.

Many counts were recorded for this clonotype. The chain carries TRBV7-2 and TRBJ2-7; 10 bases are a match to TRBD2. This CDR3 has 16 residues. Germline values: CDR1 SGHTA, CDR2 FQGNSA. Trimming removed 5 bases from V and 4 bases from J; junction bases left unmatched: 11. The CDR3 protein is CASSRGGAGGTYEQYF. The CDR3 DNA follows: TGTGCCAGCAGCCGGGGGGGAGCGGGAGGGACGTACGAGCAGTACTTC.

This clonotype was observed many times. The chain employs TRBV30 and TRBJ2-1; 13 nucleotides agree with TRBD2. The CDR3 contains 16 residues. Germline CDR1 GTSNPN, CDR2 SVGIG (reference sequence). V lost 3 bases to trimming and J lost 6 bases; unmatched junction nucleotides: 8. In DNA form, the CDR3 reads TGTGCCTGGAGGGAGAAAGGGACTAGCGGGACCAATGAGCAGTTCTTC. This codes for CAWREKGTSGTNEQFF.

This clonotype was seen at least ten times. This sequence joins TRBV15 and TRBJ2-1; TRBD1 agrees at 9 bases. There are 15 residues in the CDR3. The germline gives CDR1 LNHNV, CDR2 YYDKDF (reference sequence). V trimming: 3 bases; J trimming: 5 bases; junction bases outside the gene matches: 5. This CDR3 is CATSSWGQGDNEQFF. The DNA for the CDR3 is TGTGCCACCAGCAGCTGGGGACAGGGAGACAATGAGCAGTTCTTC.

There are many counts of this clonotype. V and J are TRBV29-1 and TRBJ2-1; no clear D. CDR1 SQVTM and CDR2 ANQGSEA come from the germline V gene. The CDR3 has 13 amino acids. Trimming took off 3 bases at V and 9 bases at J, with 15 bases between the two ends. The CDR3 protein is CSVDGVRLSEQFF. The CDR3 nucleotides are TGCAGCGTTGATGGTGTCCGGCTAAGTGAGCAGTTCTTC.

In this sample, this clonotype turned up a few times. This chain uses TRBV4-3 with TRBJ2-3, with a tentative D call TRBD2 (5 bases). The CDR3 is 15 amino acids. V lost 1 base and J 4 bases, leaving 12 bases between the germline ends. CDR1 LGHNA and CDR2 YSLEER come from the germline V gene. This CDR3 is CASSQGGALSDTQYF. The CDR3 DNA is TGCGCCAGCAGCCAAGGGGGAGCCCTCTCAGATACGCAGTATTTT.

This clonotype was observed many times. The chain is built from TRBV10-3 and TRBJ2-7, with 11 nucleotides matching TRBD1. Per germline, CDR1 ENHRY and CDR2 SYGVKD. The ends lost 6 bases at V and 6 bases at J; junction bases unmatched: 7. The CDR3 has 14 residues. The DNA for the CDR3 is TGTGCCATCAGACCGGGACAGGGGGTCGGCGAGCAGTACTTC. This sequence encodes CAIRPGQGVGEQYF.

This clonotype was counted many times. The chain uses TRBV15 and TRBJ2-3; no firm D call. This CDR3 comprises 14 residues. Trimming cost V 0 bases and J 2 bases, with 6 bases left between them. CDR1 is LNHNV and CDR2 is YYDKDF in the germline V gene (reference sequence). In nucleotides, the CDR3 is TGTGCCACCAGCAGAGAAGAGTACACAGATACGCAGTATTTT. Translation gives CATSREEYTDTQYF.

This clonotype was detected ten times or more. The chain couples TRBV12-3 or TRBV12-4 to TRBJ1-5, with D possibly matching TRBD1 (6 bases). V was clipped by 6 bases and J by 5 bases, with 23 bases between them. The CDR3 has 17 amino acids. The CDR3 sequence: CASSANVQGVRYQPQHF. In DNA, the CDR3 is TGTGCCAGCAGCGCTAACGTACAGGGTGTACGTTATCAGCCCCAGCATTTT.

In this sample, this clonotype turned up many times. V usage is TRBV20-1 and J usage is TRBJ2-5, with D uncertain. V dropped 6 bases and J dropped 0 bases, with 17 bases sitting between them. The germline V gene has CDR1 DFQATT and CDR2 SNEGSKA (reference sequence). The CDR3 is 15 residues long. DNA for the CDR3: TGCAGTGCCTCCACGGTGTCGGTGTACCAAGAGACCCAGTACTTC. It codes for CSASTVSVYQETQYF.

The table lists this clonotype with many counts. V is TRBV28 and J is TRBJ2-1, with 13 bases that match TRBD2. V lost 5 bases and J lost 5; bases outside the gene matches: 6. This CDR3 spans 16 amino acids. From germline, CDR1 is MDHEN and CDR2 SYDVKM. CDR3 in DNA: TGTGCCAGCAGTCCCGGGACTAGCGGGAAACACAATGAGCAGTTCTTC. This codes for CASSPGTSGKHNEQFF.

The chain combines TRBV3-1 with TRBJ1-2; TRBD1 agrees at 8 bases. Germline trimming cut 0 bases from V and 6 bases from J; bases unmatched to any gene: 18. Looked up from germline, CDR1 is LGHDT and CDR2 is YNNKEL (reference sequence). The length of the CDR3 is 19 residues. The CDR3 is CASSQETKGPSWTGHGYTF. CDR3 bases: TGTGCCAGCAGCCAAGAAACGAAGGGACCTTCGTGGACAGGGCATGGCTACACCTTC.

This clonotype was counted at least ten times. The J gene is TRBJ1-1, the V gene TRBV5-1; D gene uncertain. Per the germline V gene, CDR1 is SGHRS and CDR2 is YFSETQ. This CDR3 is 12 amino acids long. Trimming cost V 4 bases and J 7 bases, with 11 bases left between them. This chain's CDR3 is CASSVDWGEAFF. The CDR3 nucleotides are TGCGCCAGCAGCGTTGATTGGGGTGAAGCTTTCTTT.